These T cell receptor beta chains were read from a single sample in a study of T cell responses to AZD1222 COVID-19 vaccine. Sequencing was performed with immunoSEQ multiplex PCR; in TCRdb, only in-frame clones are kept and a portion is missing. The sample has more than 120,000 clones, approximately 89% seen once. Source: peripheral blood, taken 28 days after the second AZD1222 dose. The receptors here all came from an adult who received the AZD1222 COVID-19 vaccine. The CDR3 runs from the conserved cysteine through the conserved F or W. A D gene is named only where the DNA matches it firmly.

v_gene	d_gene	j_gene	CDR3nt	CDR3aa
TRBV30	TRBD1	TRBJ2-7	TGTGCCTGGAGTACCACACGCCGACAGGGGACGTACGAGCAGTACTTC	CAWSTTRRQGTYEQYF